This T cell receptor (beta chain) was recorded in a study of shared clonotypes between healthy human individuals. As for the study in general: A donor's plate count was three for CD4 naive and three for CD4 memory; CD8 naive had two and CD8 memory one.

As for this clone: What it recognizes is unknown.

The V gene end was trimmed by 5 bases and the J gene end by 4 bases; junction bases not matched to a gene: 9. Per germline, CDR1 SGHVS and CDR2 FNYEAQ. The CDR3 contains 15 residues. Cells designated naive CD8 were CD45RO-negative and were positively selected for CCR7, with terminally differentiated effector memory CD45RA+ cells excluded. Overall study results and limits: Blood was the sole source, and tissue repertoires probably differ. Generation probabilities of non-shared clonotypes were lower (relative to those shared by all four donors).

Clones were read by immunoSEQ multiplex PCR, and TCRdb kept only the in-frame ones, dropping some. The profile covers approximately 810,000 clones, with around 92% appearing a single time and about 24% taken by the ten largest. This sequence originates from a man younger than 40 in good health. The chain couples TRBV7-6 to TRBJ2-5; 8 bases agree with TRBD2. The specimen was naive CD8+ T cells sorted from blood. This CDR3 reads CASSRRTSQGETQYF. The CDR3 bases are TGTGCCAGCAGCAGGCGGACTAGCCAGGGAGAGACCCAGTACTTC.